Below are 27 T cell receptor beta chains sequenced from a single sample in a study of CD8+ T cells in alopecia areata. Extracted RNA was reverse transcribed, and the resulting cDNA served as sequencing template. The method was immunoSEQ multiplex PCR; TCRdb's version includes in-frame clones alone and lacks a portion of them. The sample contains more than 150,000 clones, 50% to 60% of which appear only once. The starting material was CD4+ T cells sorted from blood, obtained at week 0. Receptors originate from a human donor with alopecia areata.

The chain uses TRBV9 and TRBJ2-5, with TRBD2 matching over 9 bases. The germline V gene has CDR1 SGDLS and CDR2 YYNGEE. Trimming took 7 bases from V and 4 from J; bases not matched to a gene: 8. The CDR3 has 14 amino acids. CDR3 residues: CASQRGAGRETQYF. The CDR3 nucleotides read TGTGCCAGCCAGCGGGGGGCCGGGCGAGAGACCCAGTACTTC.

The chain couples TRBV11-3 to TRBJ1-1; no reliable D call. The V and J ends lost 5 bases and 5 bases respectively, with 15 bases between them. Per the germline V gene, CDR1 is SGHNT and CDR2 is YENEEA. This CDR3 is built from 14 residues. CDR3 in amino acids: CASSLQTVGTEAFF. In DNA form, the CDR3 reads TGTGCCAGCAGCCTACAGACCGTGGGGACTGAAGCTTTCTTT.

The CDR3 DNA sequence: TGTGCCAGCAGCTCCCCTGCTGGGGTCAATGAGCAGTTCTTC. As protein: CASSSPAGVNEQFF. The chain is built from TRBV7-2 and TRBJ2-1; no definite D call. Trimming cost V 4 bases and J 6 bases, with 13 bases left between them. CDR3 length: 14 residues. Germline V gene lookup returns CDR1 SGHTA and CDR2 FQGNSA. Full variable domain (remainder filled in from reference TRBV7-2 and TRBJ2-1): GAGVSQSPSNKVTEKGKDVELRCDPISGHTALYWYRQSLGQGLEFLIYFQGNSAPDKSGLPSDRFSAERTGGSVSTLTIQRTQQEDSAVYLCASSSPAGVNEQFFGPGTRLTVL.

The chain is built from TRBV4-1 and TRBJ2-3; TRBD2 agrees at 12 bases. The trim removed 4 bases at V and 4 bases at J, leaving 3 bases unmatched. The CDR3 is 15 residues long. Per the germline V gene, CDR1 is MGHRA and CDR2 is YSYEKL. CDR3 protein: CASSPPSGGADTQYF. Written as DNA, the CDR3 is TGCGCCAGCAGCCCGCCTAGCGGGGGGGCAGATACGCAGTATTTT.

The gene calls are TRBV5-1 and TRBJ2-3; no definite D call. The CDR3 sequence is 12 residues long. V was clipped by 4 bases and J by 2 bases, with 5 bases between them. The V gene's germline CDR1 is SGHRS and CDR2 YFSETQ. This chain's CDR3 is CASSPDTDTQYF. In DNA, the CDR3 is TGCGCCAGCAGCCCGGACACAGATACGCAGTATTTT. Using reference TRBV5-1 and TRBJ2-3 for the parts outside the CDR3, the full variable domain is KAGVTQTPRYLIKTRGQQVTLSCSPISGHRSVSWYQQTPGQGLQFLFEYFSETQRNKGNFPGRFSGRQFSNSRSEMNVSTLELGDSALYLCASSPDTDTQYFGPGTRLTVL.

This chain links TRBV9 with TRBJ2-2, with D maybe TRBD2 (5 bases). CDR1 and CDR2 from the germline V gene are SGDLS and YYNGEE. V was pared by 5 bases and J by 1 base, with 9 bases between. The CDR3 extends over 14 amino acids. Here the CDR3 reads CASRLLENTGELFF. The CDR3 nucleotides are TGTGCCAGCAGGTTACTAGAGAACACCGGGGAGCTGTTTTTT.

DNA for the CDR3: TGTGCCAGCAGCAACAGGGGCTACGAGCAGTACTTC. Translating gives CASSNRGYEQYF. The V and J genes are TRBV6-5 and TRBJ2-7, with 7 bases that match TRBD1. Trimming removed 6 bases from V and 3 bases from J; junction bases left unmatched: 2. Germline V lookup: CDR1 MNHEY, CDR2 SVGAGI. The CDR3 covers 12 residues.

V is TRBV13 and J is TRBJ1-6; the D gene is possibly TRBD1 (6 bases). The germline V and J ends were trimmed by 8 bases and 9 bases, with 14 bases remaining between them. CDR3 length equals 13 residues. The germline gives CDR1 PRHDT, CDR2 FYEKMQ (reference sequence). The CDR3 loop reads CASATQGRSPLHF. The CDR3 nucleotides are TGTGCCAGCGCGACTCAGGGGCGTTCACCCCTCCACTTT.

The rearrangement joins TRBV13 to TRBJ1-2, with TRBD1 matching over 8 bases. Unmatched junction bases numbered 8, after V lost 5 bases and J lost 6 bases. The CDR3 covers 14 residues. Germline V gives CDR1 PRHDT, CDR2 FYEKMQ (reference sequence). CDR3 DNA sequence: TGTGCCAGCAGCCGACGGGACAGGAAAGATGGCTACACCTTC. Protein sequence: CASSRRDRKDGYTF.

The CDR3 loop is CSVRTPITEETQYF. The CDR3 coding sequence is TGCAGCGTTAGGACACCTATAACGGAAGAGACCCAGTACTTC. The V and J genes are TRBV29-1 and TRBJ2-5; TRBD1 is a possible D gene (5 bases). The V end lost 5 bases, the J end lost 3 bases, and 16 bases lay between the germline ends. This CDR3 region has 14 residues. From germline, CDR1 is SQVTM and CDR2 ANQGSEA.

This chain joins TRBV4-1 and TRBJ1-5, with D possibly being TRBD1 (5 bases). Germline V gene lookup returns CDR1 MGHRA and CDR2 YSYEKL. This CDR3 has 18 amino acids. The germline V and J ends were trimmed by 4 bases and 2 bases, with 21 bases remaining between them. CDR3 protein: CASSPNGQGGYGNQPQHF. The CDR3 nucleotides read TGCGCCAGCAGCCCTAACGGTCAGGGTGGATATGGCAATCAGCCCCAGCATTTT.

The V call is TRBV30, the J call TRBJ2-5, with a tentative D call TRBD2 (5 bases). Trimming took 2 bases from V and 1 from J, leaving 11 bases between them. CDR1 and CDR2 from the germline V gene are GTSNPN and SVGIG (reference sequence). This CDR3 spans 14 amino acids. The CDR3 loop reads CAWSRSGIQETQYF. CDR3 nucleotide sequence: TGTGCCTGGAGTAGAAGCGGAATCCAAGAGACCCAGTACTTC.

The J gene is TRBJ2-1, the V gene TRBV11-2; D ambiguous. Per germline, CDR1 SGHAT and CDR2 FQNNGV. This CDR3 has 15 amino acids. Trimming pared 0 bases from V and 1 base from J, leaving 7 bases between. CDR3 nucleotides: TGTGCCAGCAGCTTAGAGTCCGGGTCCTACAATGAGCAGTTCTTC. It is translated as CASSLESGSYNEQFF.

This chain connects TRBV4-2 to TRBJ2-5; D gene unclear. The CDR3 has 14 amino acids. The germline gives CDR1 LGHNA, CDR2 YNFKEQ. V gave up 0 bases and J gave up 5 bases, with 10 bases separating them. CDR3 bases: TGTGCCAGCAGCCAAGATCGGACCAAGGAGACCCAGTACTTC. Its protein is CASSQDRTKETQYF.

The count of this clone is one. The V call is TRBV29-1, the J call TRBJ1-1; no firm D call. The CDR3 sequence is 13 residues long. Per the germline V gene, CDR1 is SQVTM and CDR2 is ANQGSEA. The ends were cut back, 4 bases at V and 3 bases at J, with 12 bases in the middle. CDR3: CSVGKGWDTEAFF. DNA for the CDR3: TGCAGCGTTGGAAAGGGATGGGACACTGAAGCTTTCTTT.

This clone was seen a single time. The rearrangement joins TRBV27 to TRBJ1-6; D may be TRBD1 (6 bases). In germline, CDR1 is MNHEY, CDR2 SMNVEV (reference sequence). The CDR3 loop spans 14 amino acids. Trimming cost V 6 bases and J 14 bases, with 20 bases left between them. As DNA, the CDR3 is TGTGCCAGCAGCAGACAGGTTTCCTACTTGGCCCTCCACTTT. Translation gives CASSRQVSYLALHF.

V usage is TRBV27 and J usage is TRBJ2-5, with D possibly matching TRBD1 (6 bases). CDR1 and CDR2 from the germline V gene are MNHEY and SMNVEV (reference sequence). V gave up 5 bases and J gave up 0 bases, with 7 bases separating them. CDR3 size: 13 residues. CDR3 in DNA: TGTGCCAGCAGTAAGGGGGACCAAGAGACCCAGTACTTC. This sequence encodes CASSKGDQETQYF.

This clone has more than one count but fewer than ten. The chain is built from TRBV29-1 and TRBJ1-2; possibly TRBD1 for D (5 bases). Trimming stripped 4 bases from V and 1 base from J, with 7 bases between. The CDR3 sequence is 12 residues long. Germline V gene data show CDR1 as SQVTM and CDR2 as ANQGSEA. CDR3 sequence (DNA): TGCAGCGTTGTCAGGGTTAACTATGGCTACACCTTC. It is translated as CSVVRVNYGYTF.

Only a few counts were recorded for this clone. The genes are TRBV2 and TRBJ1-3; maybe TRBD1 (5 bases). CDR3 size: 15 residues. V gave up 4 bases and J gave up 8 bases, with 18 bases separating them. Germline CDR1 SNHLY, CDR2 FYNNEI. As DNA, the CDR3 is TGTGCCAGCAGTGGGGGCCGACCAAACGGATACACCATATATTTT. Amino acid sequence: CASSGGRPNGYTIYF. Drawing the rest from reference TRBV2 and TRBJ1-3, the complete variable domain is EPEVTQTPSHQVTQMGQEVILRCVPISNHLYFYWYRQILGQKVEFLVSFYNNEISEKSEIFDDQFSVERPDGSNFTLKIRSTKLEDSAMYFCASSGGRPNGYTIYFGEGSWLTVV.

This rearrangement joins TRBV30 to TRBJ2-7; unclear D gene. V gave up 4 bases and J gave up 2 bases, with 6 bases separating them. Per germline, CDR1 GTSNPN and CDR2 SVGIG (reference sequence). This CDR3 region has 11 residues. CDR3 DNA: TGTGCCTGGACACATACCTACGAGCAGTACTTC. Its translation is CAWTHTYEQYF.

The chain has TRBV2 and TRBJ2-7, with 13 bases fitting TRBD2. Germline loops: CDR1 SNHLY, CDR2 FYNNEI. The CDR3 length is 15 residues. J gave up 7 bases and V 1 base, and 4 bases lay outside the gene matches. The CDR3 sequence: CASSEGLAGGREQYF. Written as DNA, the CDR3 is TGTGCCAGCAGTGAAGGACTAGCGGGGGGTCGGGAGCAGTACTTC.

CDR3 in DNA: TGTGCCTGGAGTGTCCAGGGGGCTCGAGAGACCCAGTACTTC. This codes for CAWSVQGARETQYF. The V call is TRBV30, the J call TRBJ2-5; 8 nucleotides agree with TRBD1. The CDR3 has 14 residues. V trimming: 0 bases; J trimming: 4 bases; junction bases outside the gene matches: 4. Germline V gives CDR1 GTSNPN, CDR2 SVGIG (reference sequence).

This clone was seen only a few times. The chain combines TRBV29-1 with TRBJ2-7, with D perhaps matching TRBD1 or TRBD2 (5 bases each). The CDR3 sequence is 11 residues long. Between the trimmed V and J ends, which lost 4 bases and 6 bases, there was a span of 10 bases. The germline V gene encodes CDR1 SQVTM and CDR2 ANQGSEA. CDR3 coding DNA: TGCAGCGTTGGAGAGAGGGGCGAGCAGTACTTC. Translated: CSVGERGEQYF.

This clone was detected only a few times. The chain combines TRBV6-5 with TRBJ1-2; TRBD1 aligns across 7 bases. Germline V gene sequence: CDR1 MNHEY, CDR2 SVGAGI. The CDR3 spans 15 residues. With 0 bases clipped from V and 3 bases from J, the junction kept 4 bases outside the gene matches. CDR3 sequence reads: CASSYSSRGDYGYTF. As DNA, the CDR3 is TGTGCCAGCAGTTACTCGTCCAGGGGGGACTATGGCTACACCTTC.

The gene calls are TRBV29-1 and TRBJ1-1; 8 bases map to TRBD1. The CDR3 is 13 residues long. J was trimmed by 3 bases and V by 7 bases; bases with no gene match: 7. Per the germline V gene, CDR1 is SQVTM and CDR2 is ANQGSEA. CDR3 DNA: TGCAGCGGTAGACAGGGGTCGGACACTGAAGCTTTCTTT. This translates into CSGRQGSDTEAFF.

The chain uses TRBV6-5 and TRBJ1-4, with D perhaps matching TRBD1 (6 bases). V was shortened by 1 base and J by 8 bases, with 14 bases between the two germline ends. CDR1 and CDR2 (germline): MNHEY, SVGAGI. This CDR3 contains 15 residues. The CDR3: CASSYFGGREEKLFF. For the CDR3, the DNA is TGTGCCAGCAGTTACTTTGGGGGGCGGGAAGAAAAACTGTTTTTT.

V and J are TRBV4-2 and TRBJ1-2; D is possibly TRBD1 (5 bases). This CDR3 contains 15 residues. Between the trimmed V and J ends, which lost 0 bases and 4 bases, there was a span of 12 bases. CDR1 LGHNA and CDR2 YNFKEQ come from the germline V gene. The CDR3 sequence is CASSQDYGDGYGYTF. In nucleotides, the CDR3 is TGTGCCAGCAGCCAAGATTATGGGGACGGCTATGGCTACACCTTC.